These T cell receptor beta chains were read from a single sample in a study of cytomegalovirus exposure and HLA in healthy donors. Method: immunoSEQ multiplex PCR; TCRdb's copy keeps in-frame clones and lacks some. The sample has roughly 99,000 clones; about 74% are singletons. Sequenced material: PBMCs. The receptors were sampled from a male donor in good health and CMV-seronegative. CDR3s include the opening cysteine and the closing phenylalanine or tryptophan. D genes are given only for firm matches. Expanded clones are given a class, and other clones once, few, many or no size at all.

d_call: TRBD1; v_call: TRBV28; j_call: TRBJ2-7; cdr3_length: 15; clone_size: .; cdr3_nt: TGTGCCAGCAGCCAAGACAGGGGCTTTACCTACGAGCAGTACTTC; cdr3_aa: CASSQDRGFTYEQYF
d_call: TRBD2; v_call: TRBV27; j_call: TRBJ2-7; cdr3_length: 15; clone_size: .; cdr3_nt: TGTGCCAGCGCCCCGGGACTAGCAGCCTCCTACGAGCAGTACTTC; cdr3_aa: CASAPGLAASYEQYF
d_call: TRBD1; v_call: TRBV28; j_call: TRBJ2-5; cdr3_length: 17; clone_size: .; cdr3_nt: TGTGCCAGCAGTCCCCGGAGGGACAGGGGGAACCAAGAGACCCAGTACTTC; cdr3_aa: CASSPRRDRGNQETQYF
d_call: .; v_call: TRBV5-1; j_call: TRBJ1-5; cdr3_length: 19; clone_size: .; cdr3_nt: TGCGCCAGCAGCTTTCATAGTAGTAGGCCGACATCCAGCAATCAGCCCCAGCATTTT; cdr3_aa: CASSFHSSRPTSSNQPQHF
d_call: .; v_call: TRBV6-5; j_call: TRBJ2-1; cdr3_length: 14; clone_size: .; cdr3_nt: TGTGCCAGCAGTACCCTACTAGCAAGCAATGAGCAGTTCTTC; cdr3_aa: CASSTLLASNEQFF
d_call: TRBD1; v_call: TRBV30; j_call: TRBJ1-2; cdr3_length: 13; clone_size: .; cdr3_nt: TGTGCCTGGAGCCTTAGGACAGGGGGCCGATACACCTTC; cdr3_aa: CAWSLRTGGRYTF
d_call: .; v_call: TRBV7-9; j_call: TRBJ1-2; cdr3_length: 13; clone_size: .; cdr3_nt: TGTGCCAGCAGCTCCTTCAGGGACTATGGCTACACCTTC; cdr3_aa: CASSSFRDYGYTF
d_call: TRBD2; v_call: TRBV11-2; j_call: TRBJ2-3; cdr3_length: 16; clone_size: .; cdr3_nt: TGTGCCAGCAGCTTCTGGCTAGCGGAGACCACAGATACGCAGTATTTT; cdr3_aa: CASSFWLAETTDTQYF
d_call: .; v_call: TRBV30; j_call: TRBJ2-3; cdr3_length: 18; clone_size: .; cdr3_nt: TGTGCCTGGAGTCAAAACCAGGGAATACTGACTAGCACAGATACGCAGTATTTT; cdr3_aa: CAWSQNQGILTSTDTQYF
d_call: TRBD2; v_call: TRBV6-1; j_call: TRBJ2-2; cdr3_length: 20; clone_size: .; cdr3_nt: TGTGCCAGCAGTGAGAGGGAGTATTCCCGACTAGCGGTTAACACCGGGGAGCTGTTTTTT; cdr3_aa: CASSEREYSRLAVNTGELFF
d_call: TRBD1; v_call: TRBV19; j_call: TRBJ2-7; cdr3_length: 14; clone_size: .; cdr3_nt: TGTGCCAGTAGTACGGGACAGGGGAAATACGAGCAGTACTTC; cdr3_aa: CASSTGQGKYEQYF
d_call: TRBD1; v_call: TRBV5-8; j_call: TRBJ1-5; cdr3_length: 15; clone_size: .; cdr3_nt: TGTGCCAGCAGCCTTGGGACAGGGGGCCGGCAGCCCCAGCATTTT; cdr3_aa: CASSLGTGGRQPQHF
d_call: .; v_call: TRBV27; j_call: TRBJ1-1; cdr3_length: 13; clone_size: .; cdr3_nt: TGTGCCAGCAGTTTAAGCCCGGGAATCGGGGCTTTCTTT; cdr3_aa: CASSLSPGIGAFF
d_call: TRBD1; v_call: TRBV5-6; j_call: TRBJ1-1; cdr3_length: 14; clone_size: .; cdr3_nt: TGTGCCAGCAGTTCAGGGGGGTGGGGCACTGAAGCTTTCTTT; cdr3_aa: CASSSGGWGTEAFF
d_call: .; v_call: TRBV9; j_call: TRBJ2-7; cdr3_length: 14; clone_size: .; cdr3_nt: TGTGCCAGCAGCGTCTCCTGGCGGGCCTACGAGCAGTACTTC; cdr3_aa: CASSVSWRAYEQYF
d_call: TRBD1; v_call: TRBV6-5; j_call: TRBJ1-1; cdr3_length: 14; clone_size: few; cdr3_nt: TGTGCCAGCAGTCCGCGGACAGGCGCACTAGGAGCTTTCTTT; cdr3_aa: CASSPRTGALGAFF
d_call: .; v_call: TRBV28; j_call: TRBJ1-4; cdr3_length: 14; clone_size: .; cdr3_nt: TGTGCCAGCAGTTTTGCGGACATACAGGAAAAACTGTTTTTT; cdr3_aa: CASSFADIQEKLFF
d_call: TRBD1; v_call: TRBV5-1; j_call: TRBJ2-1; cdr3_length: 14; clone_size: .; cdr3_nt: TGCGCCAGCAGCTTGCGACAGGGGCCCAATGAGCAGTTCTTC; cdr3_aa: CASSLRQGPNEQFF
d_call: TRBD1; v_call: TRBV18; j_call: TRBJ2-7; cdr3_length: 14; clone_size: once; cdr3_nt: TGTGCCAGCTCACAACCGACAGGGACCTACGAGCAGTACTTC; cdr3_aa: CASSQPTGTYEQYF
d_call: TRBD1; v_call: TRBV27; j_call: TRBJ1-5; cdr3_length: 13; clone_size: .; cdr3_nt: TGTGCCAGCAGTTCGACAGGGGCTCGGCCCCAGCATTTT; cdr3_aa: CASSSTGARPQHF
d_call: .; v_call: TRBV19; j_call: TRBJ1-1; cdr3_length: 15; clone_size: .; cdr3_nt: TGTGCCAGTAGTATAGCCGGGTGGGTGAACACTGAAGCTTTCTTT; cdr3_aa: CASSIAGWVNTEAFF
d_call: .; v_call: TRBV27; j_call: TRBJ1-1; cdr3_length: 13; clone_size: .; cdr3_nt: TGTGCCAGCAGTTTAGACCCCGCGGGGGGAGCTTTCTTT; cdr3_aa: CASSLDPAGGAFF
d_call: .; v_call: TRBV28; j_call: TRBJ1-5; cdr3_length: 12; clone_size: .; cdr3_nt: TGTGCCAGCGGGACTGGAATCCAGCCCCAGCATTTT; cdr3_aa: CASGTGIQPQHF
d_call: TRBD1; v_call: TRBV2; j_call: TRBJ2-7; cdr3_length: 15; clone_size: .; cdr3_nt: TGTGCCAGCAGTCGACAGGGGTCGGGCCGTTACGAGCAGTACTTC; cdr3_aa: CASSRQGSGRYEQYF
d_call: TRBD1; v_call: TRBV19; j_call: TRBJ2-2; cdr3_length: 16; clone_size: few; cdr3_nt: TGTGCCAGTAGTCTTTTCGGGACAGGGACCACCGGGGAGCTGTTTTTT; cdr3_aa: CASSLFGTGTTGELFF
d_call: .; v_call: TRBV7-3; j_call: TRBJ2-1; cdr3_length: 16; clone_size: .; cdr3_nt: TGTGCCAGCAGCTTACAAGGGTCGGGATCCTACAATGAGCAGTTCTTC; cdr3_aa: CASSLQGSGSYNEQFF
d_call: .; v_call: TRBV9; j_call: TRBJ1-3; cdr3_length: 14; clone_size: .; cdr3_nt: TGTGCCAGCAGCGTAGGGACAATATCCGATGGCTTATATTTT; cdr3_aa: CASSVGTISDGLYF
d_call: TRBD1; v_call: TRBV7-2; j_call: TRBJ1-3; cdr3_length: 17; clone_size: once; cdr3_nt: TGTGCCAGCAGCTTAGGGGAGACAGGGGGCGGGGGAAACACCATATATTTT; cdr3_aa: CASSLGETGGGGNTIYF
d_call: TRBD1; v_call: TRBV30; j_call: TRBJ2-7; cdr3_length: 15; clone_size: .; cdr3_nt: TGTGCCTGGAGTGGCCCCGGGACAGGGGGTTACGAGCAGTACTTC; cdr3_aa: CAWSGPGTGGYEQYF
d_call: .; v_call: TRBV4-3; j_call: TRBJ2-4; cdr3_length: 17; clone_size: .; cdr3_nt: TGCGCCAGCAGCCAAGATTTTGGCAGGGAAGCCAAAAACATTCAGTACTTC; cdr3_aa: CASSQDFGREAKNIQYF
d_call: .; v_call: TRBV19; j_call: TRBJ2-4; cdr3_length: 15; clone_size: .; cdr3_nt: TGTGCCAGTAGTATACGGGAGCTGGCCAAAAACATTCAGTACTTC; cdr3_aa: CASSIRELAKNIQYF
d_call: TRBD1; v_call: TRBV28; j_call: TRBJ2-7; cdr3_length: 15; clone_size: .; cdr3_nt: TGTGCCAGCAGTTATCACGGGACAGGGAACCACGAGCAGTACTTC; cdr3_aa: CASSYHGTGNHEQYF
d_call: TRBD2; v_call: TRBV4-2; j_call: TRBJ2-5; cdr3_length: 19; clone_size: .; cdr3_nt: TGTGCCAGCAGCCAAGGGTCCCCCAGCCGCTCAGCGGGAGGCGAGACCCAGTACTTC; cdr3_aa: CASSQGSPSRSAGGETQYF
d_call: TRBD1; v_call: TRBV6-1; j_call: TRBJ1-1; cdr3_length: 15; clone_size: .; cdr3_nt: TGTGCCAGCAGTGCCCTGGGACAGGGATACACTGAAGCTTTCTTT; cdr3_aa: CASSALGQGYTEAFF
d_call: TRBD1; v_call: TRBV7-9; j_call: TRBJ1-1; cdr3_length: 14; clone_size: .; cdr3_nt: TGTGCCAGCAGCGACAGGGGTTCTGTTGAAGAAGCTTTCTTT; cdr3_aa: CASSDRGSVEEAFF
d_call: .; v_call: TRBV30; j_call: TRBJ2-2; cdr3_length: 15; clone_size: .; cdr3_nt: TGTGCCTGGGATCCGGGACTCGCGAACACCGGGGAGCTGTTTTTT; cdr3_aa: CAWDPGLANTGELFF
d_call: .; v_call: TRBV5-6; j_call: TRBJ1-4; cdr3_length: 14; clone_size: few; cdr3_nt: TGTGCCAGCAGCGGCGACTCTAGCCGAGGAAAACTGTTTTTT; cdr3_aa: CASSGDSSRGKLFF
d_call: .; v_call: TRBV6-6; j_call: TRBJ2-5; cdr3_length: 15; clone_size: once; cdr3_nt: TGTGCCAGCAGTTACTCGAGGGCAGTACAAGAGACCCAGTACTTC; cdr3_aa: CASSYSRAVQETQYF
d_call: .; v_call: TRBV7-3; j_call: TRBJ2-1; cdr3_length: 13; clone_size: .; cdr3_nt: TGTGCCAGCAGCTTCCGGACAAAAAATGAGCAGTTCTTC; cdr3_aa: CASSFRTKNEQFF
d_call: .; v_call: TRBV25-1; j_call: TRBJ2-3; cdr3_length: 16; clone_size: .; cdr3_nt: TGTGCCAGCAGTGAATTGGTAGTGTCTAGCACAGATACGCAGTATTTT; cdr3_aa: CASSELVVSSTDTQYF
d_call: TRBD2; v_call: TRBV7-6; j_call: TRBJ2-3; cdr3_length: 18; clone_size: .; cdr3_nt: TGTGCCAGCAGCCCGCTAGTGGGGACTAGCGGGTTTTCAGATACGCAGTATTTT; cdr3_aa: CASSPLVGTSGFSDTQYF
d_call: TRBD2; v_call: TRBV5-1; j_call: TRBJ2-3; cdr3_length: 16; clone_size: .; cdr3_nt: TGCGCCAGCAGCTCCCGACTAGCGGGGAGCACAGATACGCAGTATTTT; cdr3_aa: CASSSRLAGSTDTQYF
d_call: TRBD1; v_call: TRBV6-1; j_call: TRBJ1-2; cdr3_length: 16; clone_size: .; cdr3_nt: TGTGCCAGCAGTGGGACAGGCTTCACCCCGGGAACGGGCTACACCTTC; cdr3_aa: CASSGTGFTPGTGYTF
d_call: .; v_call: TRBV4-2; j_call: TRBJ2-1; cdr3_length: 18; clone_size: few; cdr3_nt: TGTGCCAGCAGCTCCACGGCGGCAGGGCCGGCATCTTACAATGAGCAGTTCTTC; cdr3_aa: CASSSTAAGPASYNEQFF
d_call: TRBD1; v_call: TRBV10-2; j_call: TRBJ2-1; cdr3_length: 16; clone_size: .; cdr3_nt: TGCGCCAGCAGTGAGTCGACCAGGACAGGGGCGGATGAGCAGTTCTTC; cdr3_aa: CASSESTRTGADEQFF